This paragraph covers one TCR beta chain sequence. Its antigen is unknown. Treatment in this sample: roughly 19 received Ad26.COV2.S at low or high dose, single or two shots; roughly five received placebo; per-sample allocation not given. Sampling occurred on day 63 after the first vaccine or placebo injection. In Boston, the donor was an adult between 18-55 years of age. Ad26 vector vaccine expressed Wuhan-strain SARS-CoV-2 spike. Here immunoSEQ multiplex PCR was the method, and the copy in TCRdb shows in-frame clones only, minus some. This sample has roughly 380,000 clones; 88% occur once, and the top ten carry around 3.6%. The data were obtained in a study of Ad26.COV2.S vaccination and SARS-CoV-2 variants. Overall study results and limits: Placebo recipients and vaccine recipients were similar in non-spike TCR breadth.

J gave up 7 bases and V 4 bases, and 11 bases lay outside the gene matches. Germline loops: CDR1 LGHNA, CDR2 YNFKEQ. The CDR3 runs 15 residues. Sequencing was performed on peripheral blood, taken in a trial of Ad26.COV2.S vaccine versus placebo. This clonotype originated in a person between 18 and 60 years old who received the Ad26.COV2.S COVID-19 vaccine or a placebo. The V call is TRBV4-2, the J call TRBJ1-1; TRBD1 aligns across 8 bases. Written as DNA, the CDR3 is TGTGCCAGCAGCCCCGGACAGGGTGTGTCGCGTGAAGCTTTCTTT. This encodes CASSPGQGVSREAFF.